Presented here are 16 T cell receptor beta chains from one specimen sequenced in a study of human T cells and chemical hapten exposure. Time point here: pre-sensitization, week 0. Sample treatment: therapeutic diphenylcyclopropenone sensitization with weekly scalp DPC. The starting material, unfractionated whole blood, was used for total RNA extraction. Via MiXCR, TCRdb re-called the RACE reads, giving one row per CDR3 protein. The data show fewer than 45,000 distinct CDR3 sequences, approximately 10% seen once. The sequencing here drew on whole blood, taken in connection with sensitization to the hapten diphenylcyclopropenone (DPC). Receptor source: a man in his fifties with alopecia areata. Some clones in this sample may be carry-over from other donors' samples.

The chain is built from TRBV11-2 and TRBJ2-4; D possibly uses TRBD1 or TRBD2 (5 bases each). The germline V and J ends were trimmed by 0 bases and 7 bases, with 13 bases remaining between them. CDR1 and CDR2 from the germline V gene are SGHAT and FQNNGV. The CDR3 is made up of 15 amino acids. The CDR3 DNA sequence: TGTGCCAGCAGCTTAGAGGGGGAGAGGGCTAACATTCAGTACTTC. Its protein is CASSLEGERANIQYF.

The table lists this clonotype with many counts. The V call is TRBV29-1, the J call TRBJ2-1; D may be TRBD1 (6 bases). Per the germline V gene, CDR1 is SQVTM and CDR2 is ANQGSEA. The V gene lost 6 bases and the J gene lost 6 bases, with 12 bases spanning the gap. This CDR3 spans 12 amino acids. The CDR3 protein is CSVRQGSNEQFF. The CDR3 nucleotides read TGCAGCGTACGGCAGGGGTCCAATGAGCAGTTCTTC.

This clonotype came up many times. The V and J genes are TRBV3-1 and TRBJ1-1; no clear D. In germline, CDR1 is LGHDT, CDR2 YNNKEL (reference sequence). Trimming left V 4 bases short and J 1 base short, with 10 bases between. The CDR3 loop spans 14 amino acids. The CDR3: CASSLKRGNTEAFF. Here the CDR3 DNA reads TGTGCCAGCAGCCTTAAGCGTGGGAACACTGAAGCTTTCTTT.

The chain employs TRBV3-1 and TRBJ2-7; D is ambiguous. V was clipped by 0 bases and J by 8 bases, with 11 bases between them. CDR1 LGHDT and CDR2 YNNKEL come from the germline V gene (reference sequence). The CDR3 is 13 residues long. The CDR3 region is CASSQDQQGQQYF. CDR3 in DNA: TGTGCCAGCAGCCAAGATCAGCAAGGGCAGCAGTACTTC.

This clonotype was detected ten times or more. J is TRBJ2-7 and V is TRBV27; D may be TRBD1 (6 bases). There are 14 residues in the CDR3. Germline CDR1 is MNHEY and CDR2 is SMNVEV (reference sequence). The V end lost 3 bases, the J end lost 1 base, and 10 bases lay between the germline ends. CDR3 sequence reads: CASSFGTPSYEQYF. In nucleotides, the CDR3 is TGTGCCAGCAGTTTTGGGACACCATCCTACGAGCAGTACTTC.

A few counts support this clonotype. The chain recombines TRBV29-1 with TRBJ2-2; D uncertain. The germline gives CDR1 SQVTM, CDR2 ANQGSEA. Trimming left V 4 bases short and J 1 base short, with 10 bases between. CDR3 length: 14 amino acids. CDR3 in amino acids: CSVVVQENTGELFF. The CDR3 nucleotides read TGCAGCGTTGTTGTCCAGGAGAACACCGGGGAGCTGTTTTTT.

This clonotype was picked up many times. CDR3 residues: CASSFGYNEQFF. CDR3 bases: TGTGCCAGCAGTTTCGGGTACAATGAGCAGTTCTTC. This chain connects TRBV28 to TRBJ2-1; D ambiguous. CDR1 is MDHEN and CDR2 is SYDVKM in the germline V gene. V was cut by 3 bases and J by 4 bases, with 4 bases left in between. The CDR3 totals 12 residues.

This clonotype was seen only a few times. The chain recombines TRBV20-1 with TRBJ2-3; 10 bases match TRBD2. Trimming removed 0 bases from V and 5 bases from J; junction bases left unmatched: 11. CDR3 length: 17 residues. Germline CDR1 and CDR2: DFQATT and SNEGSKA (reference sequence). Here the CDR3 reads CSARDRASGSVLDTQYF. The CDR3 coding sequence is TGCAGTGCTAGAGATCGGGCTAGCGGGAGTGTCTTAGATACGCAGTATTTT.

This clonotype was found many times. The rearrangement joins TRBV28 to TRBJ2-5; D may be TRBD1 (6 bases). This CDR3 contains 12 residues. Germline CDR1 MDHEN, CDR2 SYDVKM. V lost 5 bases and J 4 bases, leaving 8 bases between the germline ends. The chain's CDR3 is CASSTGLETQYF. The CDR3 nucleotides are TGTGCCAGCAGTACAGGGTTAGAGACCCAGTACTTC.

This clonotype was observed many times. The chain has TRBV24-1 and TRBJ2-4; 10 bases line up with TRBD2. The CDR3 spans 15 residues. The V gene's germline CDR1 is KGHDR and CDR2 SFDVKD. The V segment lost 3 bases and the J segment 5 bases; nucleotides outside the gene matches: 3. DNA of the CDR3: TGTGCCACCAGTGATACAGGACTAGCGGAAAACATTCAGTACTTC. Encoded protein: CATSDTGLAENIQYF.

This clonotype was counted ten times or more. The genes are TRBV27 and TRBJ2-4; tentatively, D is TRBD2 (6 bases). The CDR3 covers 13 residues. V was shortened by 5 bases and J by 5 bases, with 10 bases between the two germline ends. Germline V gene sequence: CDR1 MNHEY, CDR2 SMNVEV (reference sequence). The CDR3 sequence is CASSLTSQNIQYF. CDR3 in DNA: TGTGCCAGCAGTCTAACTAGCCAAAACATTCAGTACTTC.

This clonotype was found many times. This chain links TRBV10-3 with TRBJ1-5; D is unresolved. The CDR3 is made up of 14 amino acids. Trimming shortened V by 0 bases and J by 4 bases, and 7 bases separated the two germline ends. Looked up from germline, CDR1 is ENHRY and CDR2 is SYGVKD. The CDR3: CAISESKGNQPQHF. DNA for the CDR3: TGTGCCATCAGTGAGTCTAAGGGAAATCAGCCCCAGCATTTT.

This clonotype has more than one count but fewer than ten. This sequence joins TRBV24-1 and TRBJ1-1; D unclear. The V end lost 6 bases, the J end lost 1 base, and 8 bases lay between the germline ends. The CDR3 has 13 residues. The germline V gene encodes CDR1 KGHDR and CDR2 SFDVKD. CDR3 coding DNA: TGTGCCACCAGTCGGGAGACGAACACTGAAGCTTTCTTT. Translated: CATSRETNTEAFF.

The chain is built from TRBV28 and TRBJ2-2, with a tentative D call TRBD1 (6 bases). The CDR3 sequence is 13 residues long. Germline-derived CDR1 and CDR2 are MDHEN and SYDVKM. Trimming removed 6 bases from V and 7 bases from J, with 12 bases in between. In DNA form, the CDR3 reads TGTGCCAGCAGATTACAGGGAGACGGGGAGCTGTTTTTT. Translation: CASRLQGDGELFF.

The chain joins TRBV27 to TRBJ2-1, with TRBD2 matching over 13 bases. The germline CDR1 and CDR2 sequences are MNHEY and SMNVEV (reference sequence). Losses at the gene ends were 2 bases for V and 8 bases for J; bases not matched to a gene: 3. The CDR3 spans 15 residues. The chain's CDR3 is CASSLGLAGEHEQFF. For the CDR3, the DNA is TGTGCCAGCAGTTTAGGACTAGCGGGAGAGCATGAGCAGTTCTTC.

The chain combines TRBV29-1 with TRBJ2-7, with 7 bases aligning to TRBD1. The CDR3 has 15 residues. Germline CDR1 is SQVTM and CDR2 is ANQGSEA. V lost 4 bases and J lost 2; bases outside the gene matches: 11. The CDR3 sequence is CSVGPPGTEAYEQYF. The CDR3 DNA follows: TGCAGCGTTGGACCCCCCGGGACAGAGGCCTACGAGCAGTACTTC.